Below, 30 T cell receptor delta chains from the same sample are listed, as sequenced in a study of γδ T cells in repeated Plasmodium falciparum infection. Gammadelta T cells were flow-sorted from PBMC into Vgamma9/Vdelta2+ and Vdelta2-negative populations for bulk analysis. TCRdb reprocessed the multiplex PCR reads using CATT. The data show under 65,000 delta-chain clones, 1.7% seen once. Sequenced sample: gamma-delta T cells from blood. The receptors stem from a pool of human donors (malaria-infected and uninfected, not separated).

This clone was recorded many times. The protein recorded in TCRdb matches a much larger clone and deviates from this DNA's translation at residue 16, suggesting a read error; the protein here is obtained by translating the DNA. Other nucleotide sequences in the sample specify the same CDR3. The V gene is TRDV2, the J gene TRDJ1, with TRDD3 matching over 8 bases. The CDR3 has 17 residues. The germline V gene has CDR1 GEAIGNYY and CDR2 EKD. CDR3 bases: TGTGCCTGTGACACCGTCTCCGGGATACGAAACACCGATAAACTCACCTTT. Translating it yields CACDTVSGIRNTDKLTF.

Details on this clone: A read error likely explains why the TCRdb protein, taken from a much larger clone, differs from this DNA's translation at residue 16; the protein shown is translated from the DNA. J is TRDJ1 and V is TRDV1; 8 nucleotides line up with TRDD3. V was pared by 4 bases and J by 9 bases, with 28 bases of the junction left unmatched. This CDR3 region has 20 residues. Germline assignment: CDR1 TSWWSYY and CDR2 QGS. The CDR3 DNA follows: TGTGCTCTTGGGGCGACGGCTCTCCCTCACGAAACTGGGGGGATAGCAGAACTCATCTTT. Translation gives CALGATALPHETGGIAELIF.

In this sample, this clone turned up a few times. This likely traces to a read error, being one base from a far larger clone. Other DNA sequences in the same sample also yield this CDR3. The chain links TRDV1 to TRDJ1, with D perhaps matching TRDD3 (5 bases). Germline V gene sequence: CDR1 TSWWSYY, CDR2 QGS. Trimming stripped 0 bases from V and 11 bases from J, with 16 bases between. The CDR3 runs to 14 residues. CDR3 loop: CALGELPIPGKLIF. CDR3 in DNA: TGTGCTCTTGGGGAACTTCCGATACCGGGTAAGCTCATCTTT.

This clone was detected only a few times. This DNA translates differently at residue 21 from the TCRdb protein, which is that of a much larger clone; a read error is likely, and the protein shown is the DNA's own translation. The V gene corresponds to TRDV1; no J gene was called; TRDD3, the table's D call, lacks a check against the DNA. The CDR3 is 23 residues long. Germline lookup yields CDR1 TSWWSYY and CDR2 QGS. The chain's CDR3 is CALGELDFVFRTGGWSLTDKPIF. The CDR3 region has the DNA TGTGCTCTTGGGGAACTAGACTTTGTCTTCCGTACTGGGGGATGGTCCCTCACCGATAAACCCATCTTT.

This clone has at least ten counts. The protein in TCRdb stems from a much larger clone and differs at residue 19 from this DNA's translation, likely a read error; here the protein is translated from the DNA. The chain's CDR3 is CALGEESYHEMGKGETAQPFF. The CDR3 DNA follows: TGTGCTCTTGGGGAAGAGTCGTACCATGAAATGGGCAAAGGGGAGACAGCACAACCCTTCTTT. V gene TRDV1 combines with J gene TRDJ2, with D tentatively TRDD1 or TRDD3 (5 bases each). This CDR3 contains 21 residues. Germline V gives CDR1 TSWWSYY, CDR2 QGS.

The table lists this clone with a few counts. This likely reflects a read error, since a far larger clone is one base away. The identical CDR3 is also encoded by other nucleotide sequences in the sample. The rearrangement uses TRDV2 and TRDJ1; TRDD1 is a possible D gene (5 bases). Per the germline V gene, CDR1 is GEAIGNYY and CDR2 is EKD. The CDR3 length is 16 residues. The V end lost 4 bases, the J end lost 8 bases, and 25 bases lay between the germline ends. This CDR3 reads CACEDTIVGQIYKLIF. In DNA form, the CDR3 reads TGTGCCTGTGAGGACACTATAGTAGGACAGATATACAAACTCATCTTT.

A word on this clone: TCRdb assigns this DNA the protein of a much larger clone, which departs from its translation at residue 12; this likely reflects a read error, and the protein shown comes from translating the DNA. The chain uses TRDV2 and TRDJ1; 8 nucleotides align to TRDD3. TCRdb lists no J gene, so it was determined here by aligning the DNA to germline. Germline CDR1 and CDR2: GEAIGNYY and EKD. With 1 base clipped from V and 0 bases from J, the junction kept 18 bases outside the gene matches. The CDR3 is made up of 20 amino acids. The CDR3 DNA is TGTGCCTGTGACACTCTTCCCGGGACTGGGGGTCCACTGGACACCGATAAACTCATCTTT. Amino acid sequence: CACDTLPGTGGPLDTDKLIF.

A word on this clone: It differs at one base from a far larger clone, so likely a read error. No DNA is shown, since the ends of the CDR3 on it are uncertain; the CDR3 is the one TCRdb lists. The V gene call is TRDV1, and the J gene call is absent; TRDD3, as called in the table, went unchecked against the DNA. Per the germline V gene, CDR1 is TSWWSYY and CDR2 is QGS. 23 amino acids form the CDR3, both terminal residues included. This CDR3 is CALGPPGVPTFGWGIYPTDKLIF.

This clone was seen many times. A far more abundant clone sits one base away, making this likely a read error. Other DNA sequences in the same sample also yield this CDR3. The DNA for the CDR3 is TGTGCCCGCAGGCTACAGATCTGGGGATGGCCCTACACCGATAAGCTCATCTTT. Translation gives CARRLQIWGWPYTDKLIF. The chain couples TRDV3 to TRDJ1, with D perhaps matching TRDD3 (6 bases). The CDR3 spans 18 residues. Germline V lookup: CDR1 TVYSNPD, CDR2 GDNSRS (reference sequence).

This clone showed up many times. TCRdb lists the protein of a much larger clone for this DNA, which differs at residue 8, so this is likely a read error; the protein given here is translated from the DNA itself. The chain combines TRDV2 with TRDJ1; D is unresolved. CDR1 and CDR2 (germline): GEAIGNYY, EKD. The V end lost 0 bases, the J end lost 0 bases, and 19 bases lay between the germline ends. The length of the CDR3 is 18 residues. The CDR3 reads CACDTVRETQLYTDKLIF. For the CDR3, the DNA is TGTGCCTGTGACACCGTCCGGGAGACCCAATTGTACACCGATAAACTCATCTTT.

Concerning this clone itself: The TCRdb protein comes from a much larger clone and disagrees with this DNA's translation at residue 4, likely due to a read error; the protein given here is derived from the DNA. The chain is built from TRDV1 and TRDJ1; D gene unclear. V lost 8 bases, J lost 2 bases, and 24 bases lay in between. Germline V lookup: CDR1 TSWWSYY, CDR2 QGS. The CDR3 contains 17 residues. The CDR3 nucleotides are TGTGCTCTTAGGAGCAACCTTTTTCACGTAAAAACCGATAAACTCATCTTT. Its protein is CALRSNLFHVKTDKLIF.

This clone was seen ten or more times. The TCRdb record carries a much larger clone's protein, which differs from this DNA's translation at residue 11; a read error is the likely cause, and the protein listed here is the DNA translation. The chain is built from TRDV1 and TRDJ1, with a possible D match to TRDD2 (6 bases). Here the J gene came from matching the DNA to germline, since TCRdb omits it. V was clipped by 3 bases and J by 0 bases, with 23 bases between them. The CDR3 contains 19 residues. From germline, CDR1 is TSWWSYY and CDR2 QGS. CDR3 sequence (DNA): TGTGCTCTTGGGGACCCCTATCCTACAGCCCGGGGGTACACCGATAAACTCATCTTT. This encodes CALGDPYPTARGYTDKLIF.

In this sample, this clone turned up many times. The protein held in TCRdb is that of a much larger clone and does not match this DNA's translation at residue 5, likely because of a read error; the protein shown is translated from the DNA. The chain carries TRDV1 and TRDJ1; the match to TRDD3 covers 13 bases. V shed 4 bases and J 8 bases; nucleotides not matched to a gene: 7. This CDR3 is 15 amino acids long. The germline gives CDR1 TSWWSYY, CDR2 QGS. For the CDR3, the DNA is TGTGCTCTTGGGGGCTGCACTGGGGGATACGAGAAACTCATCTTT. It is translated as CALGGCTGGYEKLIF.

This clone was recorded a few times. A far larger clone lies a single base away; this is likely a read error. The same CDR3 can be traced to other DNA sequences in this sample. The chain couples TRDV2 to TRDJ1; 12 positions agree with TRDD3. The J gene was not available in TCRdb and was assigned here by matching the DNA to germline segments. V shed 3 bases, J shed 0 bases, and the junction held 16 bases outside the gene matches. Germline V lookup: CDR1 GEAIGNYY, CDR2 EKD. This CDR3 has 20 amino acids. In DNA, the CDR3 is TGTGCCTGTGACCGGCTACTGGGGGATACAAAGAGAGTGTACACCGATAAACTCATCTTT. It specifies CACDRLLGDTKRVYTDKLIF.

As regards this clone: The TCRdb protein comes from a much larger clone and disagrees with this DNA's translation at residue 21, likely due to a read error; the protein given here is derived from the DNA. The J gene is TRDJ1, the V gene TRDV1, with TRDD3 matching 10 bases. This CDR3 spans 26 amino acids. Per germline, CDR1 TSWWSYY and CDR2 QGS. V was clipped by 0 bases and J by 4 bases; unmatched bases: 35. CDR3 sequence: CALGELGVKGFSTGGFSHLYIDKLIF. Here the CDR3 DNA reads TGTGCTCTTGGGGAACTAGGAGTCAAAGGCTTTTCGACTGGGGGATTCTCACACCTGTACATCGATAAACTCATCTTT.

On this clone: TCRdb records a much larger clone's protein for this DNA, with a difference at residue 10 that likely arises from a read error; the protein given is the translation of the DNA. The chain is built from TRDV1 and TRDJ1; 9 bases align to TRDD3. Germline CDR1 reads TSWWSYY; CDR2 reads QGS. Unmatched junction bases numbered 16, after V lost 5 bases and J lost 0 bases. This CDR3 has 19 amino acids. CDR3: CALGSPGGYSPPYTDKLIF. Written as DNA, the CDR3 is TGTGCTCTTGGGTCCCCAGGGGGATACAGTCCTCCGTACACCGATAAACTCATCTTT.

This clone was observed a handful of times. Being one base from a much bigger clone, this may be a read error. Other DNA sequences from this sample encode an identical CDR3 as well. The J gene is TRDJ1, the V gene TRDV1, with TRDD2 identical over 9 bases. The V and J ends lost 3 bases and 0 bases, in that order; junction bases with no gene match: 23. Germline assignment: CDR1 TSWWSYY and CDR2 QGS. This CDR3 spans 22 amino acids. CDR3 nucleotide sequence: TGTGCTCTTGGGGACCTACAACCTTCCTACGCCGGGGGTGCGATGTACACCGATAAACTCATCTTT. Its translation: CALGDLQPSYAGGAMYTDKLIF.

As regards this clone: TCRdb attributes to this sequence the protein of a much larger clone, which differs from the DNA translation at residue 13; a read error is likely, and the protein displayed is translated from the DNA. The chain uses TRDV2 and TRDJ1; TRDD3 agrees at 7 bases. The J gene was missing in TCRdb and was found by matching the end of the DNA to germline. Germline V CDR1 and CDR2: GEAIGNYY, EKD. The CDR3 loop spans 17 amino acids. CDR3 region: CACDSSYWGSYTGKLIF. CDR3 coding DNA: TGTGCCTGTGACTCTTCGTACTGGGGTTCGTACACCGGTAAACTCATCTTT.

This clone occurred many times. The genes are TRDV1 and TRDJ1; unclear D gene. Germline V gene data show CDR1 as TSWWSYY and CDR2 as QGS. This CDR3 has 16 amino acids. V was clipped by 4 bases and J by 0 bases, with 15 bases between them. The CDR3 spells CALGASFLHYTDKLIF. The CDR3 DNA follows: TGTGCTCTTGGGGCCTCCTTTCTACACTACACCGATAAACTCATCTTT.

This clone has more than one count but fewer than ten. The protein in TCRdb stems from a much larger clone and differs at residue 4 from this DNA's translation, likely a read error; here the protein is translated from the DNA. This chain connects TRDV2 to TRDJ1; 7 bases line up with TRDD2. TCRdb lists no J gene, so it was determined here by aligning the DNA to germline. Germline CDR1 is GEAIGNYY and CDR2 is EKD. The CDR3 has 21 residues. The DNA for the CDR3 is TGTGCCTGTGGCACCTCCTGCTCTTTATTCCTACCCGGGGTGGCCACCGATAAACTCATCTTT. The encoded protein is CACGTSCSLFLPGVATDKLIF.

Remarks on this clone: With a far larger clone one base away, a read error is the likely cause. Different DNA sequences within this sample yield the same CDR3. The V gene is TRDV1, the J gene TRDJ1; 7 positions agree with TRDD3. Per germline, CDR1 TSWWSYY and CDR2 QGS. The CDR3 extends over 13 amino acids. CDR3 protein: CALGRGMVDKLIF. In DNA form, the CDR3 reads TGTGCTCTTGGTAGGGGGATGGTCGATAAACTCATCTTC.

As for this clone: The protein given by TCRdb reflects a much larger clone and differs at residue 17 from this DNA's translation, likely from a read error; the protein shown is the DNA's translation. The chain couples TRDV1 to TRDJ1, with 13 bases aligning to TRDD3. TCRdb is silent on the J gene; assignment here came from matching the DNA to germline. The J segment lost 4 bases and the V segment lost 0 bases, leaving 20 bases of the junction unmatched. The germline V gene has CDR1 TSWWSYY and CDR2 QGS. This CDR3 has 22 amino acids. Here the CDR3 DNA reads TGTGCTCTTGGGGAACTGGGATCAAGTCGTACTGGGGGATACGTCGACATCGATAAACTCATCTTT. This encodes CALGELGSSRTGGYVDIDKLIF.

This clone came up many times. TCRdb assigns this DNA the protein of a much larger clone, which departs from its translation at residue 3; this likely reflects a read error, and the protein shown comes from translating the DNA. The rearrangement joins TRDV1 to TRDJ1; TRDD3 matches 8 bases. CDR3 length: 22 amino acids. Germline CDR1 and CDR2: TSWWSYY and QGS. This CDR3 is CAPGEGLYRTGGHLPYTDKLIF. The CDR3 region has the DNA TGTGCTCCTGGGGAAGGTCTCTACCGTACTGGGGGTCACCTCCCCTACACCGATAAACTCATCTTT.

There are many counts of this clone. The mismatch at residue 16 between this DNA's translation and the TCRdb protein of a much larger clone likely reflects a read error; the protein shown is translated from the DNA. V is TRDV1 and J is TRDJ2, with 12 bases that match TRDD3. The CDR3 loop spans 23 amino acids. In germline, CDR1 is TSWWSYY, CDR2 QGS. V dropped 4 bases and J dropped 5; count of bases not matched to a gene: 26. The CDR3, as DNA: TGTGCTCTTGGGGCCTTCAAACCTACACTGGGGGATACCCCTCCCCCCCTAACAGCACAACTCTTCTTT. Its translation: CALGAFKPTLGDTPPPLTAQLFF.

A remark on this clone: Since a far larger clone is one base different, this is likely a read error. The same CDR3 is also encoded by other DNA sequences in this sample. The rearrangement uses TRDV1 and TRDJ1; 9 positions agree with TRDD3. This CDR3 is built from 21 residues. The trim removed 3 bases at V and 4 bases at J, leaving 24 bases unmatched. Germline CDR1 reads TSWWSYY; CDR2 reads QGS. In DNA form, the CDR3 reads TGTGCTCTTGGGGAGGGAACCCTTCGTCCTGCTAGGTGGGGGATAAGCGATAAACTCATCTTT. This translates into CALGEGTLRPARWGISDKLIF.

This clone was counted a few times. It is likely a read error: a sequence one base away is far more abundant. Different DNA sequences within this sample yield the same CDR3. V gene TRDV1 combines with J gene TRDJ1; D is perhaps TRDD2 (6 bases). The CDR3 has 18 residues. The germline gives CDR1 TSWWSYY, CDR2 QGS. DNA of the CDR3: TGTGCCCTTGGGGAAGAATGTGAGCATGGCCTTCCGCCTGGGCGACTCATCTTT. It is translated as CALGEECEHGLPPGRLIF.

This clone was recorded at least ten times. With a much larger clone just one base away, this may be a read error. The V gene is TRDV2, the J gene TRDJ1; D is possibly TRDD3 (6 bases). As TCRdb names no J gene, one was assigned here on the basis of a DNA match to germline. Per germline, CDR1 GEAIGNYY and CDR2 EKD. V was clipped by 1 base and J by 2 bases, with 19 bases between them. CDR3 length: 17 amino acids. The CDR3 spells CACDTIGYPPLTDKLIF. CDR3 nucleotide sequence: TGTGCCTGTGACACTATAGGATACCCCCCCCTGACCGATAAACTCATCTTT.

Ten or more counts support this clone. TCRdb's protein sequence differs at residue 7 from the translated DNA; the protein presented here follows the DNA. CDR3 residues: CALGDVHGGLYTDKLIF. The CDR3 coding sequence is TGTGCTCTTGGGGACGTCCATGGGGGTTTGTACACCGATAAACTCATCTTT. This chain uses TRDV1 with TRDJ1; D perhaps matches TRDD3 (6 bases). The CDR3 is 17 residues long. Germline V gene lookup returns CDR1 TSWWSYY and CDR2 QGS. Trimming removed 3 bases at V and 0 bases at J, with 17 bases between.

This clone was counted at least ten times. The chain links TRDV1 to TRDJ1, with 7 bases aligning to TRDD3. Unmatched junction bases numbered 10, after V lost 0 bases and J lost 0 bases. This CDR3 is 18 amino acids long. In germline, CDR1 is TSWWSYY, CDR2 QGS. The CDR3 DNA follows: TGTGCTCTTGGGGAACTCTGGGGGGGGATCCGAAACACCGATAAACTCATCTTT. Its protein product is CALGELWGGIRNTDKLIF.

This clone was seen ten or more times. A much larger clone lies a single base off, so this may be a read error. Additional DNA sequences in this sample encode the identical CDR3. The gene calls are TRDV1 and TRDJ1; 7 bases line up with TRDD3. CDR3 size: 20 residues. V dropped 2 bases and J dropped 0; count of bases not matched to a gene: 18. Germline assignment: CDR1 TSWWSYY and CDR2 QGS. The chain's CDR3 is CALGEVSYGVGEQYTDKLIF. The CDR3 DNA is TGTGCTCTTGGGGAAGTGTCATACGGGGTGGGGGAGCAATACACCGATAAACTCATCTTT.